These 2 T cell receptor beta chains came from one sample sequenced in a study of blood T cell repertoires in COVID-19. Here immunoSEQ multiplex PCR was the method, and the copy in TCRdb shows in-frame clones only, minus some. The repertoire holds some 120,000 clones, 88% seen once, with around 7.3% in the top ten. The sequencing sample was made of peripheral blood. The source is a man aged 45-60 years with acute or convalescent COVID-19.

The rearrangement joins TRBV19 to TRBJ2-3, with 9 bases fitting TRBD1. Looked up from germline, CDR1 is LNHDA and CDR2 is SQIVND (reference sequence). Trimming removed 3 bases from V and 1 base from J; junction bases left unmatched: 5. The CDR3 is 16 residues long. The CDR3 spells CASSILRTGGTDTQYF. DNA of the CDR3: TGTGCCAGTAGTATTCTTCGGACAGGGGGCACAGATACGCAGTATTTT. The whole variable domain, remainder taken from reference TRBV19 and TRBJ2-3, is DGGITQSPKYLFRKEGQNVTLSCEQNLNHDAMYWYRQDPGQGLRLIYYSQIVNDFQKGDIAEGYSVSREKKESFPLTVTSAQKNPTAFYLCASSILRTGGTDTQYFGPGTRLTVL.

The chain recombines TRBV9 with TRBJ2-5; a weak D match, TRBD2 (6 bases). This CDR3 contains 17 residues. V was trimmed by 0 bases and J by 1 base, leaving 16 bases between them. Germline-derived CDR1 and CDR2 are SGDLS and YYNGEE. CDR3 residues: CASSVGPGGWFQETQYF. The CDR3 region has the DNA TGTGCCAGCAGCGTAGGACCTGGAGGGTGGTTCCAAGAGACCCAGTACTTC. Supplemented by reference TRBV9 and TRBJ2-5, the full variable domain reads DSGVTQTPKHLITATGQRVTLRCSPRSGDLSVYWYQQSLDQGLQFLIQYYNGEERAKGNILERFSAQQFPDLHSELNLSSLELGDSALYFCASSVGPGGWFQETQYFGPGTRLLVL.